The TCR beta chain under discussion was sequenced for a study of shared clonotypes between healthy human individuals. The investigators split CD4+ cells into a CD45RA+ naive subset and a CD45RA-negative memory subset. Germline CDR1 MNHNS, CDR2 SASEGT. Trimming shortened V by 0 bases and J by 8 bases, and 16 bases separated the two germline ends. CDR3 length: 15 residues. The data were produced by immunoSEQ multiplex PCR, yet TCRdb's version contains in-frame clones alone and is incomplete. The sample lists hundreds of thousands of clones, around 74% occurring once. V gene TRBV6-1 combines with J gene TRBJ1-2, with a tentative D call TRBD1 (5 bases). The sample was memory CD4+ T cells sorted from blood. Subset denoted: CD45RA-negative fraction. The source of this sequence is a woman in her 30s in good health. The CDR3: CASSEAPRELGGYTF. Written as DNA, the CDR3 is TGTGCCAGCAGTGAAGCGCCCAGGGAGTTAGGAGGCTACACCTTC.